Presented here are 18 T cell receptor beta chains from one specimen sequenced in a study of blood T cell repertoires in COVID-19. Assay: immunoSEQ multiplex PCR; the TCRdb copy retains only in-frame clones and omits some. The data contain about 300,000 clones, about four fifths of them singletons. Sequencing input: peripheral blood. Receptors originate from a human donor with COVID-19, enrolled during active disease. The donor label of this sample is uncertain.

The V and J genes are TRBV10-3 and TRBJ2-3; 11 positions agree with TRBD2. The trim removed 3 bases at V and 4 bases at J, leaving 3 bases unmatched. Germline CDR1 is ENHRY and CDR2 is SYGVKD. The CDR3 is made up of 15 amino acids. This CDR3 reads CAISELAGDADTQYF. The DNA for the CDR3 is TGTGCCATCAGTGAACTAGCGGGAGACGCAGATACGCAGTATTTT.

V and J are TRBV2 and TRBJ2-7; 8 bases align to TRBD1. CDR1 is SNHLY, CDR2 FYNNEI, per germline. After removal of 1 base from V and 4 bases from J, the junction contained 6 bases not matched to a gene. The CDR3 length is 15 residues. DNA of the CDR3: TGTGCCAGCAGTGAAGAGTGGACAGGGCATTACGAGCAGTACTTC. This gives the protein CASSEEWTGHYEQYF.

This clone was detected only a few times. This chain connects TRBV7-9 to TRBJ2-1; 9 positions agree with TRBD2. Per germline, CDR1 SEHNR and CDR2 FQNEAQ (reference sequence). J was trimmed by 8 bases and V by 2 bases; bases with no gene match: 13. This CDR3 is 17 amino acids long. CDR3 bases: TGTGCCAGCAGCTTACCGAGGGGGCTAGCGGGAAGGGATGAGCAGTTCTTC. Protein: CASSLPRGLAGRDEQFF.

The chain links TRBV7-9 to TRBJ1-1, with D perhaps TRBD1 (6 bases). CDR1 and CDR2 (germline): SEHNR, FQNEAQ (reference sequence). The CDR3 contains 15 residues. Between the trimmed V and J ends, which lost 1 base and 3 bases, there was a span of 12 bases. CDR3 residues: CASSLDTRGDTEAFF. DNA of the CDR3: TGTGCCAGCAGCTTAGACACCAGGGGAGACACTGAAGCTTTCTTT.

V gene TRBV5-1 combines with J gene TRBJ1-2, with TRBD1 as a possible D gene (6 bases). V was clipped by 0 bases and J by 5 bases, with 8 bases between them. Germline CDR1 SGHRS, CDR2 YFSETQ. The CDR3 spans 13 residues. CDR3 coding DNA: TGCGCCAGCAGCTTGGGACAGGAGTATGGCTACACCTTC. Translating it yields CASSLGQEYGYTF.

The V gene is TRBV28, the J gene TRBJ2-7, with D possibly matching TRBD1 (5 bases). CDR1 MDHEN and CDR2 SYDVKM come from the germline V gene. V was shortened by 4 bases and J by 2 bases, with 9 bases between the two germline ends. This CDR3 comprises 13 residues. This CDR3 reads CASSSQVPYEQYF. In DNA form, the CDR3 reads TGTGCCAGCAGTTCACAGGTTCCCTACGAGCAGTACTTC.

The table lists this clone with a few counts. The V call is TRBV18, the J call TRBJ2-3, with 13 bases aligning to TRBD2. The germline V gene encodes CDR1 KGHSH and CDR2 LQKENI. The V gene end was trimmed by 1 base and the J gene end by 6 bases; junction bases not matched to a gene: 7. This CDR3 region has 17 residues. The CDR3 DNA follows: TGTGCCAGCTCACCACTCCTACTAGCGGGAGGGTTGGATACGCAGTATTTT. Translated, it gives CASSPLLLAGGLDTQYF.

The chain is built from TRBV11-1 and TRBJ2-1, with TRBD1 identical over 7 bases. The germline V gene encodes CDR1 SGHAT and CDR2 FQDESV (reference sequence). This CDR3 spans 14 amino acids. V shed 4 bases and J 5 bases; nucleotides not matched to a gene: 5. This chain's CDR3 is CASSSRGNHNEQFF. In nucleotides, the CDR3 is TGTGCCAGCAGCTCCAGGGGGAATCACAATGAGCAGTTCTTC.

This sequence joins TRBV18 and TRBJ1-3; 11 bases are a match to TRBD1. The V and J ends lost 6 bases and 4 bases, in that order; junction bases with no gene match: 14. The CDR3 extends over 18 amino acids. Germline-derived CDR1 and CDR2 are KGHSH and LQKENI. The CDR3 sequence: CASSPGTGGLVGGNTIYF. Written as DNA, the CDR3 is TGTGCCAGCTCCCCCGGGACAGGGGGTCTCGTTGGCGGAAACACCATATATTTT.

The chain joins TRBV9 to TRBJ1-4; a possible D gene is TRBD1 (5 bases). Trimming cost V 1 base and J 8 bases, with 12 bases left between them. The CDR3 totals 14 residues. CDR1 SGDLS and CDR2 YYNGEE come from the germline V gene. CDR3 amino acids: CASSVSQGREKLFF. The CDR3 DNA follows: TGTGCCAGCAGCGTATCGCAGGGTCGGGAAAAACTGTTTTTT.

The CDR3 reads CASSMVQVSGNTIYF. The CDR3 nucleotides read TGTGCCAGTAGTATGGTACAGGTCTCTGGAAACACCATATATTTT. V gene TRBV19 combines with J gene TRBJ1-3; D is perhaps TRBD1 (5 bases). Germline CDR1 LNHDA, CDR2 SQIVND (reference sequence). The CDR3 runs to 15 residues. V gave up 3 bases and J gave up 0 bases, with 9 bases separating them.

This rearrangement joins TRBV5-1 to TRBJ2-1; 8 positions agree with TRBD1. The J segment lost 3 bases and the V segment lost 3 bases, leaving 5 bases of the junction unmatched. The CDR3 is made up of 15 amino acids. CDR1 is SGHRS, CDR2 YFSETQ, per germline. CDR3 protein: CASSYTGGDYNEQFF. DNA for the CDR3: TGCGCCAGCAGCTACACAGGGGGAGACTACAATGAGCAGTTCTTC. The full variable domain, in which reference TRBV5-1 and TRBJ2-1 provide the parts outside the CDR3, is KAGVTQTPRYLIKTRGQQVTLSCSPISGHRSVSWYQQTPGQGLQFLFEYFSETQRNKGNFPGRFSGRQFSNSRSEMNVSTLELGDSALYLCASSYTGGDYNEQFFGPGTRLTVL.

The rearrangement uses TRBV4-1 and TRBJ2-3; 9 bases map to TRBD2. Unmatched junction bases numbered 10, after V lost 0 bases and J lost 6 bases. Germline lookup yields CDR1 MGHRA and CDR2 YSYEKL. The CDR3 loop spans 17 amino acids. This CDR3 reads CASSQDLGAGGGDTQYF. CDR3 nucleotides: TGCGCCAGCAGCCAAGATTTAGGAGCGGGAGGAGGGGATACGCAGTATTTT.

The CDR3 sequence is CASSQSGGQAKANYYNSPLHF. In DNA, the CDR3 is TGCGCCAGCAGTCAATCCGGGGGGCAGGCTAAAGCAAACTACTATAATTCACCCCTCCACTTT. The chain carries TRBV23-1 and TRBJ1-6; TRBD1 might be the D (6 bases). TRBV23-1 carries the ORF label, with uncertain function. The CDR3 contains 21 residues. The V and J ends lost 0 bases and 3 bases respectively, with 24 bases between them.

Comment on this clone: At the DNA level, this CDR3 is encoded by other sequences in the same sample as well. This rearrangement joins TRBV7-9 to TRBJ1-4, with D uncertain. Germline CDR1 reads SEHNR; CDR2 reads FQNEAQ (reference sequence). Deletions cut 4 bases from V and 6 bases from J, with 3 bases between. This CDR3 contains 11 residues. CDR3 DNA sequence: TGTGCCAGCAGCTCCTATGAAAAACTGTTTTTT. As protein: CASSSYEKLFF.

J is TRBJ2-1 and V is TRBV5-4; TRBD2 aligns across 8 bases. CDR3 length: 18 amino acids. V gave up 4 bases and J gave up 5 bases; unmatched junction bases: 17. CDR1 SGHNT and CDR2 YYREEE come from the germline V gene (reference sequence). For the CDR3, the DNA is TGTGCCAGCAGCCCAATTGGGTTAGCGGGGAGAGGGAACAATGAGCAGTTCTTC. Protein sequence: CASSPIGLAGRGNNEQFF.

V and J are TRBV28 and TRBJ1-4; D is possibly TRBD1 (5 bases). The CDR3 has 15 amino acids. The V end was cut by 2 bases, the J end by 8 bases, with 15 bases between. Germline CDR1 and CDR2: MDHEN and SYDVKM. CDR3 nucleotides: TGTGCCAGCAGTTTACCAGGGCGGTTTCGGGAAAAACTGTTTTTT. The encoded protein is CASSLPGRFREKLFF. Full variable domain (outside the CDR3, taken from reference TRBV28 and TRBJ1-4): DVKVTQSSRYLVKRTGEKVFLECVQDMDHENMFWYRQDPGLGLRLIYFSYDVKMKEKGDIPEGYSVSREKKERFSLILESASTNQTSMYLCASSLPGRFREKLFFGSGTQLSVL.

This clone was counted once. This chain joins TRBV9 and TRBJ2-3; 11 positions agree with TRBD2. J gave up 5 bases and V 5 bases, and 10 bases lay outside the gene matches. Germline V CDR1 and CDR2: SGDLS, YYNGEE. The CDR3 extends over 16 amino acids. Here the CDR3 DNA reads TGTGCCAGCAGTCCGGGACTAGCGGAATCTCAAGATACGCAGTATTTT. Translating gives CASSPGLAESQDTQYF.